The rows below give T cell receptor beta chains drawn from one sample of a study of graft-versus-host responses after intestinal transplantation. Profiled with immunoSEQ multiplex PCR; TCRdb holds only in-frame clones, not every one. The sample shows under 150,000 clones, about nine tenths of them seen only once. Antigen specificity for these receptors is unknown. The sequencing here drew on unstimulated CD4+ T cells sorted from spleen or lymph node cells, taken before intestinal transplant. Every receptor here comes from a human donor who received an intestinal transplant. Both conserved end residues are part of each CDR3. Fields, in order: clone size, V gene, D gene, CDR3 protein. The D gene is left open where the match is weak. Clone sizes are given selectively: once, few, many, or a class where the clone is expanded.

once | TRBV10-3 | TRBD2 | CAISVGLAGTDTQYF
- | TRBV7-2 | TRBD2 | CASSLQAGGLVADTQYF
- | TRBV2 | - | CASTAYGIHTGELFF
- | TRBV2 | - | CASTPGGLAVAKNIQYF
- | TRBV7-3 | TRBD2 | CASSYGTNNYEQYF
once | TRBV19 | - | CASSLDRGGEQFF
- | TRBV27 | - | CASSLIAEFPQDSPVQSNTEAFF
once | TRBV6-5 | TRBD1 | CASSYRDRGRYEQYF
- | TRBV11-2 | - | CASSSAESYNEQFF
- | TRBV6-8 | - | CASSYANGEGAQHF
- | TRBV5-4 | TRBD2 | CASSLAGLAGLRTPYF